This is a list of T cell receptor beta chains from one sample in a study of T cells after yellow fever vaccination. Via MiXCR, TCRdb re-called the 5' RACE reads, giving one row per CDR3 protein. Counted here are about 550,000 distinct CDR3 sequences, over 15% occurring once; the ten biggest clones make up over 11%. The material was PBMCs, obtained 15 days after the yellow fever booster vaccination. The receptor source for this set is a man aged 25-45 years who received the YFV17D yellow fever vaccine. CDR3s include the opening cysteine and the closing phenylalanine or tryptophan. A D gene is named only where the DNA matches it firmly. Rows give clone size only sometimes, using once, few, many, or a class for an expanded clone.

CDR3nt	CDR3aa	d_gene	j_gene	abundance	v_gene
TGTGCCAGCAGCTTAATTCCGACTTCAGCGGGAGGGAAACAAGGGGGTACGCAGTATTTT	CASSLIPTSAGGKQGGTQYF	TRBD2	TRBJ2-3	few	TRBV11-2
TGTGCCAGCAGTTTAGCGGGGGCCAGCGCGACCCAGTACTTC	CASSLAGASATQYF	NA	TRBJ2-5	NA	TRBV12-3/TRBV12-4
TGTGCCAGCAGCCTCCGGGGACTAGCGGGGGAAAACATTCAGTACTTC	CASSLRGLAGENIQYF	TRBD2	TRBJ2-4	NA	TRBV7-2
TGCAGTGCTAGGTCTCCACTAGCCTCCTACAATGAGCAGTTCTTC	CSARSPLASYNEQFF	NA	TRBJ2-1	few	TRBV20-1
TGTGCCACCAGCGGGGATCCGGGGAGCGGGAGGGCCAGGGAGCAGTTCTTC	CATSGDPGSGRAREQFF	TRBD2	TRBJ2-1	NA	TRBV15
TGTGCCTGGAGTATCTTCAGGGATGGCGAGCAGTACTTC	CAWSIFRDGEQYF	NA	TRBJ2-7	NA	TRBV30
TGTGCCAGCAGTAGCGGCTATCTGGAGACCCAGTACTTC	CASSSGYLETQYF	NA	TRBJ2-5	NA	TRBV12-3/TRBV12-4
TGCAGCGTCCTGGGGGGGCGCTCTGGGGCCAACGTCCTGACTTTC	CSVLGGRSGANVLTF	NA	TRBJ2-6	few	TRBV29-1
TGTGCCAGCAGCGGGAGGGACAGGGTAGGGAGAAACACCATATATTTT	CASSGRDRVGRNTIYF	NA	TRBJ1-3	few	TRBV21-1
TGCGCCAGCAGCCTGGGCTCTCCGAGCTCCTACAATGAGCAGTTCTTC	CASSLGSPSSYNEQFF	NA	TRBJ2-1	once	TRBV5-1